These 31 T cell receptor beta chains were sequenced from one sample in a study of graft-versus-host responses after intestinal transplantation. The protocol was immunoSEQ multiplex PCR, while the TCRdb copy is restricted to in-frame clones and leaves out a portion. Here the sample spans 5,000 to 7,000 clones, 20% to 25% being singletons. The input for sequencing was alloreactive CD4+ T cells from a mixed lymphocyte reaction culture, taken before transplantation. The subset: CFSE-low proliferating T cells sorted from approximately 6-day pre-transplant mixed lymphocyte reaction (GvH or HvG direction). These receptors originate from a human patient who was an organ donor for intestinal transplantation.

Details on this clone: Germline and junction disagree at one end, which may indicate a read error. This chain links TRBV18 with TRBJ1-5, with 8 bases aligning to TRBD1. This CDR3 comprises 14 residues. The germline gives CDR1 KGHSH, CDR2 LQKENI. CDR3 amino acids: CAGSPTGEGQPQHF. The DNA for the CDR3 is TGTGCCGGCTCACCGACAGGGGAAGGTCAGCCCCAGCATTTT.

As concerns this clone: A read error is possible here, since a much larger clone lies one base away. The chain couples TRBV7-3 to TRBJ2-1; 10 nucleotides line up with TRBD2. Per the germline V gene, CDR1 is SGHTA and CDR2 is FQGTGA. The CDR3 consists of 17 residues. Germline trimming cut 4 bases from V and 2 bases from J; bases unmatched to any gene: 8. The CDR3 is CASSWGSGRRAYNEQFF. Written as DNA, the CDR3 is TGTGCCAGCAGCTGGGGTAGCGGGAGGCGAGCCTACAATGAGCAGTTCTTC.

A few counts support this clone. CDR3 bases: TGCGCCAGCAGCCAAGAGGCAGCGAAGAACTATGGCTACACCTTC. It encodes CASSQEAAKNYGYTF. The chain has TRBV4-3 and TRBJ1-2; no clear D. Between the trimmed V and J ends, which lost 0 bases and 2 bases, there was a span of 10 bases. CDR3 size: 15 residues. Germline CDR1 is LGHNA and CDR2 is YSLEER.

This clone was observed a few times. The chain uses TRBV19 and TRBJ2-1; 7 nucleotides match TRBD2. J was trimmed by 12 bases and V by 6 bases; bases with no gene match: 14. Germline assignment: CDR1 LNHDA and CDR2 SQIVND (reference sequence). The CDR3 contains 14 residues. The CDR3 protein is CASSKLTLGTTQFF. DNA for the CDR3: TGTGCCAGTAGCAAACTCACCCTAGGGACTACGCAGTTCTTC.

This clone was observed a few times. The chain carries TRBV4-1 and TRBJ2-2, with 7 bases fitting TRBD1. Germline-derived CDR1 and CDR2 are MGHRA and YSYEKL. J lost 4 bases, V lost 1 base, and 6 bases had no gene match. CDR3 length: 16 amino acids. The CDR3: CASSQGGGDGTGELFF. The CDR3 DNA is TGCGCCAGCAGCCAAGGAGGGGGCGATGGCACCGGGGAGCTGTTTTTT.

This clone was detected only a few times. The J gene is TRBJ1-5, the V gene TRBV5-4; D uncertain. V dropped 4 bases and J dropped 6 bases, with 11 bases sitting between them. This CDR3 has 13 residues. Germline V CDR1 and CDR2: SGHNT, YYREEE (reference sequence). The CDR3 spells CASSQTGGQPQHF. In DNA form, the CDR3 reads TGTGCCAGCAGCCAAACGGGCGGTCAGCCCCAGCATTTT.

This clone was counted between two and nine times. The chain's CDR3 is CASSLTGGITDTQYF. As DNA, the CDR3 is TGTGCCAGCAGCTTGACAGGGGGGATCACAGATACGCAGTATTTT. V gene TRBV11-3 combines with J gene TRBJ2-3, with 9 bases identical to TRBD1. This CDR3 is built from 15 residues. CDR1 and CDR2 (germline): SGHNT, YENEEA. V trimming: 3 bases; J trimming: 2 bases; junction bases outside the gene matches: 3.

This clone was observed a handful of times. The chain carries TRBV5-1 and TRBJ1-4; a weak D match, TRBD1 (5 bases). With 0 bases removed from V and 9 bases from J, the gap between germline ends came to 12 bases. Germline V gene data show CDR1 as SGHRS and CDR2 as YFSETQ. This CDR3 is built from 14 residues. The CDR3 reads CASSLVLGPKKLFF. CDR3 coding DNA: TGCGCCAGCAGCTTGGTATTGGGGCCGAAAAAACTGTTTTTT.

The chain links TRBV6-5 to TRBJ1-3; possibly TRBD1 for D (6 bases). Germline V CDR1 and CDR2: MNHEY, SVGAGI. Trimming removed 6 bases from V and 3 bases from J, with 15 bases in between. The CDR3 is 15 residues long. The CDR3 here is CASRQQGIRGNTIYF. DNA of the CDR3: TGTGCCAGCAGACAACAGGGTATTCGTGGAAACACCATATATTTT.

This clone has more than one count but fewer than ten. V and J are TRBV7-6 and TRBJ2-5, with D tentatively TRBD1 or TRBD2 (6 bases each). Germline CDR1 and CDR2: SGHVS and FNYEAQ. With 6 bases removed from V and 2 bases from J, the gap between germline ends came to 19 bases. This CDR3 is built from 16 residues. The CDR3, as DNA: TGTGCCAGCAGGTCAAACCGTGGGGGGCCTCAAGAGACCCAGTACTTC. Translating it yields CASRSNRGGPQETQYF.

This clone was recorded a few times. This chain uses TRBV7-9 with TRBJ2-1; D is ambiguous. Germline-derived CDR1 and CDR2 are SEHNR and FQNEAQ (reference sequence). V lost 4 bases to trimming and J lost 1 base, with 14 bases between them. The CDR3 sequence is 16 residues long. CDR3 nucleotides: TGTGCCAGCAGCTGGCCGGATGCAATTTCCTACAATGAGCAGTTCTTC. This codes for CASSWPDAISYNEQFF.

The CDR3 DNA sequence: TGTGCCAGCAGCTTGTCCGGGGGCGCCTTAAGATATGGCTACACCTTC. It is translated as CASSLSGGALRYGYTF. The V gene is TRBV5-5, the J gene TRBJ1-2; D perhaps matches TRBD1 (6 bases). CDR1 is SGHKS and CDR2 is YYEKEE in the germline V gene (reference sequence). The V gene lost 1 base and the J gene lost 5 bases, with 18 bases spanning the gap. This CDR3 is built from 16 residues. Together with reference TRBV5-5 and TRBJ1-2, the CDR3 gives the full variable domain: DAGVTQSPTHLIKTRGQQVTLRCSPISGHKSVSWYQQVLGQGPQFIFQYYEKEERGRGNFPDRFSARQFPNYSSELNVNALLLGDSALYLCASSLSGGALRYGYTFGSGTRLTVV.

The chain links TRBV29-1 to TRBJ1-2, with TRBD1 matching over 9 bases. V gave up 6 bases and J gave up 7 bases; unmatched junction bases: 6. CDR1 SQVTM and CDR2 ANQGSEA come from the germline V gene. The CDR3 length is 12 residues. This chain's CDR3 is CSVHRTGVGYTF. The CDR3 DNA follows: TGCAGCGTCCATAGGACAGGGGTTGGCTACACCTTC.

The chain couples TRBV5-1 to TRBJ2-1; 12 bases match TRBD2. This CDR3 is built from 16 residues. CDR1 SGHRS and CDR2 YFSETQ come from the germline V gene. The ends lost 3 bases at V and 4 bases at J; junction bases unmatched: 5. The CDR3 DNA reads TGCGCCAGCAGCTCCCGACTAGCGGGGGCTTACAATGAGCAGTTCTTC. Residues: CASSSRLAGAYNEQFF.

The genes are TRBV7-4 and TRBJ1-2, with D unclear. V was trimmed by 4 bases and J by 4 bases, leaving 22 bases between them. The CDR3 is 17 residues long. CDR1 SGHVT and CDR2 SQSDAQ come from the germline V gene. CDR3 sequence reads: CASSSMSPARKTYGYTF. CDR3 nucleotides: TGTGCCAGCAGCTCTATGAGTCCAGCTCGAAAGACCTATGGCTACACCTTC.

This clone was seen a few times. The V and J genes are TRBV9 and TRBJ2-2, with a weak D call TRBD1 (5 bases). This CDR3 spans 14 amino acids. Trimming cost V 0 bases and J 7 bases, with 10 bases left between them. CDR1 and CDR2 from the germline V gene are SGDLS and YYNGEE. The chain's CDR3 is CASSVVGADGELFF. CDR3 DNA: TGTGCCAGCAGCGTAGTAGGGGCGGACGGGGAGCTGTTTTTT.

This clone was observed a few times. V gene TRBV6-8 combines with J gene TRBJ1-1; no definite D call. V was clipped by 4 bases and J by 6 bases, with 6 bases between them. CDR3 length equals 11 residues. Germline V gives CDR1 MNHGY, CDR2 SAAAGT. CDR3 in DNA: TGTGCCAGCAGTTTCGGTCCTGAAGCTTTCTTT. Translation gives CASSFGPEAFF.

The chain couples TRBV6-1 to TRBJ2-1, with D possibly being TRBD2 (6 bases). The V end was cut by 6 bases, the J end by 3 bases, with 15 bases between. The CDR3 is 15 amino acids. Germline CDR1 and CDR2: MNHNS and SASEGT. Here the CDR3 reads CASSQPGLNYNEQFF. CDR3 coding DNA: TGTGCCAGCAGCCAGCCGGGACTTAACTACAATGAGCAGTTCTTC.

By share, this clone counts as medium-sized (0.01 to 0.1%). This chain links TRBV7-2 with TRBJ2-7, with 7 bases aligning to TRBD2. Germline-derived CDR1 and CDR2 are SGHTA and FQGNSA. This CDR3 is built from 15 residues. J gave up 3 bases and V 5 bases, and 10 bases lay outside the gene matches. CDR3 nucleotide sequence: TGTGCCAGCAGCAAGGGCCTAGCGGTGAACTACGAGCAGTACTTC. Translation: CASSKGLAVNYEQYF.

The chain combines TRBV2 with TRBJ1-2; TRBD1 matches 8 bases. The germline gives CDR1 SNHLY, CDR2 FYNNEI. V shed 4 bases and J 5 bases; nucleotides not matched to a gene: 6. CDR3 length: 14 residues. Written as DNA, the CDR3 is TGTGCCAGCAGTGTAGACAGGGGTGAATATGGCTACACCTTC. Its protein product is CASSVDRGEYGYTF.

The chain links TRBV27 to TRBJ2-5; maybe TRBD1 (5 bases). Per germline, CDR1 MNHEY and CDR2 SMNVEV (reference sequence). This CDR3 has 15 amino acids. V lost 7 bases and J lost 1, with 16 bases in between. The CDR3 reads CASKPTVFPQETQYF. CDR3 sequence (DNA): TGTGCCAGCAAACCGACAGTTTTTCCCCAAGAGACCCAGTACTTC.

Sample share makes this clone large. This chain uses TRBV5-6 with TRBJ1-2, with 9 bases lining up with TRBD1. Germline lookup yields CDR1 SGHDT and CDR2 YYEEEE. The J segment lost 5 bases and the V segment lost 5 bases, leaving 7 bases of the junction unmatched. The CDR3 covers 14 residues. The CDR3: CASRILTGGYGYTF. CDR3 bases: TGTGCCAGCAGAATTCTGACAGGGGGGTATGGCTACACCTTC.

This clone was picked up a small number of times. The V and J genes are TRBV30 and TRBJ2-1; 8 nucleotides agree with TRBD2. Germline assignment: CDR1 GTSNPN and CDR2 SVGIG (reference sequence). The junction had 10 bases not matched to a gene; V was cut back by 0 bases and J by 9 bases. CDR3 length equals 15 residues. The CDR3: CAWSVTPGGQGEQFF. The DNA of the CDR3 is TGTGCCTGGAGTGTAACGCCGGGGGGGCAGGGTGAGCAGTTCTTC.

This clone has a handful of counts. The J gene is TRBJ2-7, the V gene TRBV23-1; D may be TRBD2 (6 bases). TRBV23-1 is known as an ORF, though its function is uncertain. Trimming shortened V by 2 bases and J by 1 base, and 15 bases separated the two germline ends. There are 16 residues in the CDR3. CDR3 coding DNA: TGCGCCAGCAGTCAAAGGGAGGCAGGGTGGTCCTACGAGCAGTACTTC. The encoded protein is CASSQREAGWSYEQYF.

The chain recombines TRBV18 with TRBJ2-1, with D perhaps assigned TRBD1 or TRBD2 (6 bases each). The CDR3 spans 12 residues. Trimming cost V 0 bases and J 13 bases, with 10 bases left between them. Germline loops: CDR1 KGHSH, CDR2 LQKENI. CDR3 amino acids: CASSPPWGAQFF. The CDR3 DNA sequence: TGTGCCAGCTCACCACCGTGGGGGGCACAGTTCTTC.

This clone occurred a few times. The gene calls are TRBV9 and TRBJ2-2; D ambiguous. V lost 0 bases and J 5 bases, leaving 8 bases between the germline ends. Germline CDR1 SGDLS, CDR2 YYNGEE. The CDR3 consists of 14 residues. CDR3 nucleotides: TGTGCCAGCAGCGTAGTCCCGGGTACCGGGGAGCTGTTTTTT. Amino acid sequence: CASSVVPGTGELFF.

This clone has a handful of counts. The rearrangement uses TRBV6-5 and TRBJ2-2; no reliable D call. V lost 0 bases and J 7 bases, leaving 3 bases between the germline ends. The germline V gene encodes CDR1 MNHEY and CDR2 SVGAGI. This CDR3 has 12 residues. The CDR3 coding sequence is TGTGCCAGCAGTTACTCTGTCGGGGAGCTGTTTTTT. Its translation is CASSYSVGELFF.

This clone has more than one count but fewer than ten. The chain combines TRBV7-9 with TRBJ2-1; 12 bases map to TRBD2. CDR1 and CDR2 (germline): SEHNR, FQNEAQ (reference sequence). This CDR3 comprises 15 residues. V lost 3 bases, J lost 8 bases, and 5 bases stayed unmatched. CDR3 loop: CASSFRLAGEDEQFF. DNA for the CDR3: TGTGCCAGCAGCTTCCGACTAGCGGGGGAGGATGAGCAGTTCTTC.

V and J are TRBV6-5 and TRBJ2-7; D is unclear. The CDR3 consists of 14 residues. Germline V CDR1 and CDR2: MNHEY, SVGAGI. V shed 5 bases and J shed 2 bases, with 13 bases lying between them. CDR3: CASSTRTPAYEQYF. The DNA for the CDR3 is TGTGCCAGCAGTACCCGTACTCCCGCCTACGAGCAGTACTTC.

This clone rates as medium-sized. The genes are TRBV9 and TRBJ1-2; TRBD1 agrees at 10 bases. From germline, CDR1 is SGDLS and CDR2 YYNGEE. The CDR3 is 14 residues long. The V and J ends lost 5 bases and 6 bases, in that order; junction bases with no gene match: 7. CDR3 amino acids: CASRRTGGVNGYTF. The CDR3 nucleotides read TGTGCCAGCAGGAGGACAGGGGGTGTTAATGGCTACACCTTC.

The gene calls are TRBV5-4 and TRBJ1-1, with D possibly TRBD1 on 5 matching bases. The CDR3 contains 16 residues. V lost 4 bases to trimming and J lost 1 base, with 17 bases between them. Looked up from germline, CDR1 is SGHNT and CDR2 is YYREEE (reference sequence). CDR3 protein: CASSPGPYRTNTEAFF. The CDR3 coding sequence is TGTGCCAGCAGCCCAGGCCCGTACAGGACGAACACTGAAGCTTTCTTT.